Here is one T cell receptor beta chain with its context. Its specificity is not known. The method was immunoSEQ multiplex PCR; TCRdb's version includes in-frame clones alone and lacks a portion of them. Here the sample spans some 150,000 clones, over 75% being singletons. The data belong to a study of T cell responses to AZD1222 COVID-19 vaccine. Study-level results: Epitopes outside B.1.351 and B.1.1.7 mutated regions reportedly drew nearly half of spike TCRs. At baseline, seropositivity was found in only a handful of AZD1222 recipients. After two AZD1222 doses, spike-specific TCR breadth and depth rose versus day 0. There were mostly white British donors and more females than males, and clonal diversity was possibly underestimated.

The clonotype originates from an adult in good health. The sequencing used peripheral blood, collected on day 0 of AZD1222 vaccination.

CDR3 nucleotides: TGCGCCAGCAGCACCGCTAGACAGGAGACCTACGAGCAGTACTTC. Amino acids: CASSTARQETYEQYF. This chain connects TRBV5-1 to TRBJ2-7; possible D gene TRBD1, 6 bases. The V end lost 4 bases, the J end lost 2 bases, and 16 bases lay between the germline ends. The length of the CDR3 is 15 residues. Germline CDR1 SGHRS, CDR2 YFSETQ.